This T cell receptor beta chain was sequenced in a study of OX40 agonist ivuxolimab in advanced cancers. Study-level information: Patients with hepatocellular carcinoma, melanoma, renal cell or head and neck cancer made up the dose-escalation patients.

On this clone: What it binds is not known.

Systemic immunosuppression or a history of autoimmune disease excluded patients. Regarding the study as a whole: What antigens the expanded peripheral T cells recognized was never established. Normalized T-cell clonal expansion was also low in a subset of nonresponders.

Here immunoSEQ multiplex PCR was the method, and the copy in TCRdb shows in-frame clones only, minus some. This sample has some 78,000 clones, with roughly nine tenths found just once. The sequence derives from an adult with an advanced solid tumor such as melanoma, head and neck, liver or kidney cancer. Material: CD4+ or CD8+ T cells sorted from blood, obtained in a trial of the OX40 agonist ivuxolimab.

The CDR3 region has the DNA TGCGCCAGCAGCCTATTAGTTGTGGAGCATGAGCAGTTCTTC. It codes for CASSLLVVEHEQFF. The gene calls are TRBV4-1 and TRBJ2-1, with D unclear. The length of the CDR3 is 14 residues. V was clipped by 4 bases and J by 8 bases, with 15 bases between them. The germline CDR1 and CDR2 sequences are MGHRA and YSYEKL.